This T cell receptor beta chain stems from a study of blood T cells in healthy people across ages. The length of the CDR3 is 15 residues. CDR1 and CDR2 from the germline V gene are SGHRS and YFSETQ. Study results and limitations: Across samples, TCR beta diversity tracked strongly with naive T cell percentage.

This clonotype came up once. Antigen unknown. A much larger clone lies one base from this, so it may be a read error. Combining a sample-barcoded 5' primer with a J-beta primer mix, a second PCR ran for roughly 6 to 11 cycles. TCRdb reprocessed the 5' RACE reads with MiXCR, giving one entry per CDR3 protein. The data contain about 650,000 distinct CDR3 sequences, less than 40% of them singletons. V gene TRBV5-1 combines with J gene TRBJ2-5; D not resolved. Input material: blood. The receptor comes from a woman of 80 years or more in good health. CDR3 nucleotides: TGCGCCAGCAACTTGGGCCTACAGCTCCAAGAGACCCAGTACTTC. Translated, it gives CASNLGLQLQETQYF.